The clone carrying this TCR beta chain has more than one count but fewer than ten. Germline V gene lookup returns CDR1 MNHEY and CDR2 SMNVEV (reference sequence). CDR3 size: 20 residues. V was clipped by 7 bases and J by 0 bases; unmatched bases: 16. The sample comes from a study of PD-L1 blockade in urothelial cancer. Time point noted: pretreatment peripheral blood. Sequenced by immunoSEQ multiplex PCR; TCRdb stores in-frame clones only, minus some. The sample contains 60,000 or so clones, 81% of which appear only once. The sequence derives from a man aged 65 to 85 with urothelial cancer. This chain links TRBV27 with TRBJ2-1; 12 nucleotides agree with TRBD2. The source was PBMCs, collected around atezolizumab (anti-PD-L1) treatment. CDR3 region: CASIDTGLAGKVSSYNEQFF. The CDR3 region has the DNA TGTGCCAGCATCGACACCGGACTAGCGGGAAAAGTAAGCTCCTACAATGAGCAGTTCTTC.